Following are 5 T cell receptor beta chains from one sample sequenced in a study of PD-1 blockade in mismatch repair-deficient tumors. Method: immunoSEQ multiplex PCR; TCRdb's copy keeps in-frame clones and lacks some. This sample has 95,000 to 150,000 clones, with more than 85% found just once. The specimen was peripheral blood, collected 44 weeks after starting pembrolizumab. These receptors all come from an adult with mismatch repair-deficient cancer.

J is TRBJ2-3 and V is TRBV2; D gene ambiguous. The CDR3 has 10 amino acids. Germline lookup yields CDR1 SNHLY and CDR2 FYNNEI. The V end lost 7 bases, the J end lost 5 bases, and 4 bases lay between the germline ends. CDR3 region: CASIKDTQYF. The CDR3 nucleotides are TGTGCCAGCATAAAAGATACGCAGTATTTT.

J is TRBJ2-3 and V is TRBV7-8; a weak D match, TRBD2 (6 bases). Germline values: CDR1 SGHVS, CDR2 FQNEAQ. Trimming pared 8 bases from V and 0 bases from J, leaving 21 bases between. CDR3 size: 17 residues. CDR3 sequence (DNA): TGTGCCAGCCTAACTAGCCGATGGTTGCGGAGCACAGATACGCAGTATTTT. It yields the protein CASLTSRWLRSTDTQYF.

V is TRBV13 and J is TRBJ2-5, with 7 bases that match TRBD2. Germline V gene sequence: CDR1 PRHDT, CDR2 FYEKMQ (reference sequence). Trimming took 3 bases from V and 3 from J; bases not matched to a gene: 4. The CDR3 has 14 residues. The CDR3 bases are TGTGCCAGCAGCTTGGCTAGCGGAGAAGAGACCCAGTACTTC. It codes for CASSLASGEETQYF.

V usage is TRBV6-4 and J usage is TRBJ2-1; 8 nucleotides agree with TRBD1. This CDR3 contains 15 residues. V was clipped by 4 bases and J by 2 bases; unmatched bases: 4. Germline CDR1 and CDR2: MRHNA and SNTAGT. The CDR3 DNA reads as TGTGCCAGCAGTGGAGGACAGGGCCCCTACAATGAGCAGTTCTTC. Translated: CASSGGQGPYNEQFF.

This chain links TRBV4-2 with TRBJ2-7; D possibly corresponds to TRBD2 (6 bases). Trimming removed 1 base from V and 2 bases from J, with 12 bases in between. CDR3 size: 15 residues. The germline gives CDR1 LGHNA, CDR2 YNFKEQ. The CDR3 spells CASSQGVGTAYEQYF. The CDR3 bases are TGTGCCAGCAGCCAAGGTGTCGGGACTGCCTACGAGCAGTACTTC.